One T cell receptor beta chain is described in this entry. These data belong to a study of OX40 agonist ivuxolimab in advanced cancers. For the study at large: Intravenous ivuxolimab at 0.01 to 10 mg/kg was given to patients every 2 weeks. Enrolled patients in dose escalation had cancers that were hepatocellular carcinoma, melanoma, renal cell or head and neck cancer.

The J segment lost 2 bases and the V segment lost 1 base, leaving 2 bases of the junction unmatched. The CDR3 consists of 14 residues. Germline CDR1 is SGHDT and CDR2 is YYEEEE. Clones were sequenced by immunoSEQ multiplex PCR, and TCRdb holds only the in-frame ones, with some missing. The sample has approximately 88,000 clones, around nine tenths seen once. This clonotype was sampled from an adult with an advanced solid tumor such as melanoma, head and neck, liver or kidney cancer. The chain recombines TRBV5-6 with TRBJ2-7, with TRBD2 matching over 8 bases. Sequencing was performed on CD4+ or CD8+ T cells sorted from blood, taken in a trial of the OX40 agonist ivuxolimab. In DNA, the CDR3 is TGTGCCAGCAGCTTGCTCGGGGGGGCCTACGAGCAGTACTTC. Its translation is CASSLLGGAYEQYF.